Below, 21 T cell receptor beta chains from the same sample are listed, as sequenced in a study of T cell responses to AZD1222 COVID-19 vaccine. The table came from immunoSEQ multiplex PCR; TCRdb's copy has only in-frame clones and leaves some out. The sample carries about 99,000 clones, around 90% recorded once. This material consisted of peripheral blood, taken on day 0 of AZD1222 vaccination. The receptors stem from an adult in good health.

V gene TRBV25-1 combines with J gene TRBJ2-7; possibly TRBD1 for D (5 bases). V was clipped by 1 base and J by 0 bases, with 13 bases between them. The CDR3 totals 16 residues. Germline CDR1 reads MGHDK; CDR2 reads SYGVNS. CDR3 in amino acids: CASSEWGPQSSYEQYF. The CDR3 coding sequence is TGTGCCAGCAGTGAATGGGGCCCTCAGAGCTCCTACGAGCAGTACTTC.

The chain employs TRBV10-3 and TRBJ1-5; 8 positions match TRBD1. V lost 6 bases, J lost 3 bases, and 7 bases stayed unmatched. The V gene's germline CDR1 is ENHRY and CDR2 SYGVKD. CDR3 length equals 15 residues. CDR3 sequence: CAISITGGYNQPQHF. DNA for the CDR3: TGTGCCATCAGCATAACAGGGGGTTACAATCAGCCCCAGCATTTT.

CDR3 protein: CATSDGMPASEQFF. As DNA, the CDR3 is TGTGCCACCAGTGACGGGATGCCGGCTTCGGAGCAGTTCTTC. The chain employs TRBV24-1 and TRBJ2-1, with D tentatively TRBD2 (5 bases). The CDR3 has 14 amino acids. The V gene lost 4 bases and the J gene lost 10 bases, with 16 bases spanning the gap. CDR1 and CDR2 from the germline V gene are KGHDR and SFDVKD.

This rearrangement joins TRBV18 to TRBJ1-5; a possible D gene is TRBD1 (6 bases). CDR3 length: 17 residues. Germline V gives CDR1 KGHSH, CDR2 LQKENI. V lost 3 bases and J 1 base, leaving 16 bases between the germline ends. The DNA for the CDR3 is TGTGCCAGCTCACCGCGTCTCCCAGGGGAAAGCAATCAGCCCCAGCATTTT. Its protein is CASSPRLPGESNQPQHF.

In DNA, the CDR3 is TGTGCCAGCAACACGAACTACTATAATTCACCCCTCCACTTT. Amino acid sequence: CASNTNYYNSPLHF. This chain connects TRBV3-1 (or the pseudogene TRBV3-2) to TRBJ1-6; D gene unclear. Germline V lookup: CDR1 LGHDT, CDR2 YNNKEL (reference sequence). The germline V and J ends were trimmed by 7 bases and 3 bases, with 10 bases remaining between them. CDR3 size: 14 residues.

The rearrangement uses TRBV7-2 and TRBJ2-3; D may be TRBD2 (6 bases). Germline-derived CDR1 and CDR2 are SGHTA and FQGNSA. Trimming shortened V by 7 bases and J by 0 bases, and 20 bases separated the two germline ends. The CDR3 has 17 amino acids. This CDR3 reads CASTHTGGSSSTDTQYF. In DNA, the CDR3 is TGTGCCAGCACGCATACCGGAGGGTCGAGCAGCACAGATACGCAGTATTTT.

The rearrangement links TRBV19 to TRBJ2-7, with 7 bases aligning to TRBD1. With 3 bases clipped from V and 2 bases from J, the junction kept 7 bases outside the gene matches. The CDR3 contains 15 residues. Germline values: CDR1 LNHDA, CDR2 SQIVND (reference sequence). In nucleotides, the CDR3 is TGTGCCAGTAGTATGAACAGGGGACCAACCTACGAGCAGTACTTC. This gives the protein CASSMNRGPTYEQYF.

In this sample, this clone turned up once. The V gene is TRBV4-2, the J gene TRBJ1-5; 8 nucleotides match TRBD1. The CDR3 is 15 residues long. V was pared by 0 bases and J by 6 bases, with 4 bases of the junction left unmatched. Germline lookup yields CDR1 LGHNA and CDR2 YNFKEQ. CDR3 region: CASSQDSGGRQPQHF. In DNA form, the CDR3 reads TGTGCCAGCAGCCAAGATTCAGGGGGCCGTCAGCCCCAGCATTTT.

This sequence joins TRBV19 and TRBJ2-7; 8 bases are shared with TRBD1. V shed 5 bases, J shed 0 bases, and the junction held 6 bases outside the gene matches. Germline loops: CDR1 LNHDA, CDR2 SQIVND (reference sequence). CDR3 length: 15 residues. CDR3 sequence (DNA): TGTGCCAGTAGTGTTCGGACAGGGCACTCCTACGAGCAGTACTTC. As protein: CASSVRTGHSYEQYF.

This sequence joins TRBV24-1 and TRBJ2-3, with D hard to call. The CDR3 is 13 residues long. V lost 3 bases, J lost 0 bases, and 3 bases lay in between. The germline gives CDR1 KGHDR, CDR2 SFDVKD. CDR3 residues: CATSDGSTDTQYF. CDR3 bases: TGTGCCACCAGTGATGGGAGCACAGATACGCAGTATTTT.

The V gene is TRBV29-1, the J gene TRBJ2-7; 9 nucleotides line up with TRBD2. The CDR3 extends over 16 amino acids. Germline-derived CDR1 and CDR2 are SQVTM and ANQGSEA. The V segment lost 4 bases and the J segment 2 bases; nucleotides outside the gene matches: 12. CDR3 in amino acids: CSVVGRSGSPTYEQYF. DNA of the CDR3: TGCAGCGTTGTGGGTCGTAGCGGGAGTCCAACCTACGAGCAGTACTTC.

This chain connects TRBV5-1 to TRBJ1-4; possibly TRBD1 for D (6 bases). The V and J ends lost 0 bases and 7 bases respectively, with 16 bases between them. CDR3 length: 16 amino acids. In germline, CDR1 is SGHRS, CDR2 YFSETQ. The CDR3 sequence is CASSLAAGEGTEKLFF. CDR3 coding DNA: TGCGCCAGCAGCTTGGCGGCAGGGGAAGGCACTGAAAAACTGTTTTTT.

The rearrangement links TRBV28 to TRBJ1-6; a possible D gene is TRBD1 (6 bases). CDR3 size: 15 residues. The germline CDR1 and CDR2 sequences are MDHEN and SYDVKM. Trimming removed 2 bases from V and 10 bases from J, with 15 bases in between. The CDR3 spells CASSLGRSRGSPLHF. Written as DNA, the CDR3 is TGTGCCAGCAGTTTAGGACGATCTAGGGGGTCACCCCTCCACTTT. Full variable domain (outside the CDR3, taken from reference TRBV28 and TRBJ1-6): DVKVTQSSRYLVKRTGEKVFLECVQDMDHENMFWYRQDPGLGLRLIYFSYDVKMKEKGDIPEGYSVSREKKERFSLILESASTNQTSMYLCASSLGRSRGSPLHFGNGTRLTVT.

The chain recombines TRBV7-8 with TRBJ1-4, with 8 bases that match TRBD1. The V gene end was trimmed by 5 bases and the J gene end by 6 bases; junction bases not matched to a gene: 11. The CDR3 sequence is 16 residues long. Germline V gives CDR1 SGHVS, CDR2 FQNEAQ. The CDR3 nucleotides read TGTGCCAGCAGCGTACGGCGGGGGACAGGCGATGAAAAACTGTTTTTT. Protein: CASSVRRGTGDEKLFF.

This chain uses TRBV18 with TRBJ1-1; D uncertain. V lost 2 bases, J lost 10 bases, and 11 bases lay in between. Per the germline V gene, CDR1 is KGHSH and CDR2 is LQKENI. The CDR3 sequence is 12 residues long. CDR3: CASSPGVGGAFF. In DNA form, the CDR3 reads TGTGCCAGCTCACCAGGGGTAGGTGGAGCTTTCTTT.

The chain is built from TRBV27 and TRBJ2-2; no clear D. CDR3 length: 16 amino acids. The germline CDR1 and CDR2 sequences are MNHEY and SMNVEV (reference sequence). V was clipped by 5 bases and J by 0 bases, with 13 bases between them. The CDR3 region has the DNA TGTGCCAGCAGTCCCATCCCCGTTTCGAACACCGGGGAGCTGTTTTTT. Translating gives CASSPIPVSNTGELFF.

The chain carries TRBV6-7 and TRBJ2-6; D is possibly TRBD1 (5 bases). TRBV6-7 is an open reading frame whose function is uncertain. This CDR3 is built from 23 residues. Trimming left V 0 bases short and J 0 bases short, with 27 bases between. The CDR3 protein is CASSYSRSHPSGMDLSGANVLTF. The CDR3 DNA follows: TGTGCCAGCAGTTACTCGAGGTCCCATCCCTCAGGGATGGACCTCTCTGGGGCCAACGTCCTGACTTTC.

The chain combines TRBV6-5 with TRBJ1-5; D is ambiguous. Germline CDR1 is MNHEY and CDR2 is SVGAGI. Trimming stripped 6 bases from V and 3 bases from J, with 12 bases between. This CDR3 region has 14 residues. The CDR3 region has the DNA TGTGCCAGCAGAAGAGGGAGGGACAATCAGCCCCAGCATTTT. Its protein is CASRRGRDNQPQHF.

The chain recombines TRBV28 with TRBJ1-5, with TRBD1 matching over 8 bases. The CDR3 length is 15 residues. The V segment lost 3 bases and the J segment 6 bases; nucleotides outside the gene matches: 7. Germline V gives CDR1 MDHEN, CDR2 SYDVKM. The CDR3 coding sequence is TGTGCCAGCAGTTTGGGTGGACAGGGAAGTCAGCCCCAGCATTTT. The encoded protein is CASSLGGQGSQPQHF.

The V and J genes are TRBV5-1 and TRBJ1-1, with D uncertain. The germline gives CDR1 SGHRS, CDR2 YFSETQ. V was shortened by 0 bases and J by 0 bases, with 9 bases between the two germline ends. CDR3 length equals 15 residues. CDR3 nucleotides: TGCGCCAGCAGCTTGGTAGGAAGTATGAACACTGAAGCTTTCTTT. Its translation is CASSLVGSMNTEAFF.

The rearrangement links TRBV30 to TRBJ1-1; no clear D gene. The CDR3 runs to 15 residues. The ends were cut back, 3 bases at V and 1 base at J, with 15 bases in the middle. Per germline, CDR1 GTSNPN and CDR2 SVGIG (reference sequence). DNA of the CDR3: TGTGCCTGGAGGTCGCCAGGCACCGGGAACACTGAAGCTTTCTTT. Its translation is CAWRSPGTGNTEAFF. Full variable domain (outside the CDR3, taken from reference TRBV30 and TRBJ1-1): SQTIHQWPATLVQPVGSPLSLECTVEGTSNPNLYWYRQAAGRGLQLLFYSVGIGQISSEVPQNLSASRPQDRQFILSSKKLLLSDSGFYLCAWRSPGTGNTEAFFGQGTRLTVV.